These T cell receptor beta chains were read from a single sample in a study of blood T cells in healthy people across ages. From the 5' RACE reads, TCRdb called clonotypes with MiXCR, one entry per CDR3 protein. The sample consists of roughly 1,500,000 distinct CDR3 sequences, 42% of them appearing once. The sample comprised blood. These receptors all stem from a woman under 30 in good health. Both conserved end residues are part of each CDR3. D genes are given only for firm matches. Clone size is shown for a subset of rows, as once, few, many or a class of expanded clone.

d_call | clone_size | j_call | v_call | cdr3_nt | cdr3_aa
. | many | TRBJ2-7 | TRBV4-1 | TGCGCCAGCAGCCAAGATCGGGGCACCTCCTACGAGCAGTACTTC | CASSQDRGTSYEQYF
. | . | TRBJ2-3 | TRBV24-1 | TGTGCCACCAGTGATTCCAACGGAAGGGATACGCAGTATTTT | CATSDSNGRDTQYF
TRBD2 | few | TRBJ2-1 | TRBV6-5 | TGTGCCAGCAGTTACTCGTCCCTAGCGGGAGGTGATGAGCAGTTCTTC | CASSYSSLAGGDEQFF
. | . | TRBJ2-3 | TRBV4-3 | TGCGCCAGCAGCCAATCCCGCGGGAGCACAGATACGCAGTATTTT | CASSQSRGSTDTQYF
TRBD1 | . | TRBJ2-7 | TRBV19 | TGTGCCAGTAGTATCTTACCGGGACAGCACACATCCGAGCAGTACTTC | CASSILPGQHTSEQYF
TRBD2 | . | TRBJ2-1 | TRBV7-2 | TGTGCCAGCAGCTTCGGACTAGCGGACACCTACAATGAGCAGTTCTTC | CASSFGLADTYNEQFF
. | . | TRBJ1-5 | TRBV24-1 | TGTGCCACCAGCCCAACCGGGCACGGGGGGAAGCCCCAGCATTTT | CATSPTGHGGKPQHF
TRBD2 | . | TRBJ2-3 | TRBV7-9 | TGTGCCAGCAGCCGGGGACTAGCGGAAGCAGATACGCAGTATTTT | CASSRGLAEADTQYF
. | few | TRBJ2-1 | TRBV30 | TGTGCCTGGAGTCTTCAGTACAATGAGCAGTTCTTC | CAWSLQYNEQFF
TRBD1 | . | TRBJ2-1 | TRBV3-1 | TGTGCCAGCAGCCGGGGACAGGGGGGATATGAGCAGTTCTTC | CASSRGQGGYEQFF
. | few | TRBJ1-4 | TRBV7-3 | TGTGCCAGCAAGGGGGGCGAAAAGCTGTTTTTT | CASKGGEKLFF
TRBD1 | few | TRBJ1-4 | TRBV27 | TGTGCCAGCAGGGCAAGACAGGGAACTAATGAAAAACTGTTTTTT | CASRARQGTNEKLFF
. | . | TRBJ2-1 | TRBV5-1 | TGCGCCAGCAGCTTGGGGGGGGTACCCTACAATGAGCAGTTCTTC | CASSLGGVPYNEQFF
TRBD2 | . | TRBJ2-7 | TRBV2 | TGTGCCAGCAGTGAGGGGGGTCCACTAGCGGGGCACTCCTACGAGCAGTACTTC | CASSEGGPLAGHSYEQYF
. | . | TRBJ2-3 | TRBV20-1 | TGCAGTGCTCTTAGGGCGCACACAGATACGCAGTATTTT | CSALRAHTDTQYF
TRBD2 | . | TRBJ2-3 | TRBV11-2 | TGTGCCAGCAGCCCGAGGACTAGCGGGAGTGGGGCCACAGATACGCAGTATTTT | CASSPRTSGSGATDTQYF
TRBD1 | few | TRBJ2-7 | TRBV6-1 | TGTGCCAGCGAGGGGGCAGGTAGCGCCTACGAGCAGTACTTC | CASEGAGSAYEQYF
. | few | TRBJ2-5 | TRBV5-1 | TGCGCCAGCAGCTCCGTGACCAACAATGAGCAGTACTTC | CASSSVTNNEQYF
. | . | TRBJ2-1 | TRBV20-1 | TGCAGTGCGGAACCTAACCCTAATGAGCAGTTCTTC | CSAEPNPNEQFF
. | few | TRBJ1-5 | TRBV7-9 | TGTGCCAGCAGCTTAGCGTCGGGGTTAAGCAATCAGCCCCAGCATTTT | CASSLASGLSNQPQHF
. | few | TRBJ2-7 | TRBV7-2 | TGTGCCAGCAGCGACCCCGGGGACACATACGAGCAGTACTTC | CASSDPGDTYEQYF
. | . | TRBJ2-1 | TRBV30 | TGTGCCTGGAGGTTTGGGGGTGAGCAGTTCTTC | CAWRFGGEQFF
. | few | TRBJ2-7 | TRBV20-1 | TGCAGTGCTAGTCGACCGGACTACGAGCAGTACTTC | CSASRPDYEQYF
TRBD1 | . | TRBJ1-2 | TRBV29-1 | TGCAGCGTCGAGGGCAGGGGGCAGGTCTATGGCTACACCTTC | CSVEGRGQVYGYTF
TRBD2 | . | TRBJ2-7 | TRBV12-3/TRBV12-4 | TGTGCCAGCAGCCAAACTAGCGGGAGCAGCAGCGAGCAGTACTTC | CASSQTSGSSSEQYF
. | few | TRBJ2-7 | TRBV6-6 | TGTGCCAGCAGTGGCCGGGACACGTACTACGAGCAGTACTTC | CASSGRDTYYEQYF
. | . | TRBJ1-6 | TRBV7-2 | TGTGCCAGCAGCTTGGGTTTAGCGCGTTCACCCCTCCACTTT | CASSLGLARSPLHF
. | . | TRBJ2-7 | TRBV4-1 | TGCGCCAGCAGCCAACAACTCACGTACGAGCAGTACTTC | CASSQQLTYEQYF
TRBD2 | . | TRBJ2-7 | TRBV9 | TGTGCCAGCAGCGAGGGCCTAGCGGGAGTTGCCTACGAGCAGTACTTC | CASSEGLAGVAYEQYF
TRBD2 | . | TRBJ2-7 | TRBV6-2/TRBV6-3 | TGTGCCAGCAGTGGACGGACTAGCTCAAACGACGAGCAGTACTTC | CASSGRTSSNDEQYF
. | . | TRBJ1-5 | TRBV11-2 | TGTGCCAGCAGCTCCCGAATAGGCAATCAGCCCCAGCATTTT | CASSSRIGNQPQHF
. | few | TRBJ2-5 | TRBV7-9 | TGTGCCAGCAGTCTCGCCCCGAAAGAGACCCAGTACTTC | CASSLAPKETQYF
. | . | TRBJ2-1 | TRBV11-2 | TGTGCCAGCAGCTTTGGGATAGCGGAGTACAATGAGCAGTTCTTC | CASSFGIAEYNEQFF
. | . | TRBJ1-6 | TRBV7-9 | TGTGCCAGCGTTGGACAGAGTAATTCACCCCTCCACTTT | CASVGQSNSPLHF
TRBD1 | . | TRBJ1-2 | TRBV29-1 | TGCAGCGTTGCGGCCGGGACAGGCCATGGCTACACCTTC | CSVAAGTGHGYTF
. | once | TRBJ2-7 | TRBV2 | TGTGCCAGCAGTGACAACAGGGCCACACCCTGCGAGCAGTACTTC | CASSDNRATPCEQYF
TRBD2 | . | TRBJ2-7 | TRBV6-6 | TGTGCCAGCAGCCAACCGGGACTAGCGGACAATGAGCAGTACTTC | CASSQPGLADNEQYF
TRBD1 | . | TRBJ2-2 | TRBV12-3/TRBV12-4 | TGTGCCAGCAGTTTGGCACAGGGGGCCGGGGAGCTGTTTTTT | CASSLAQGAGELFF
TRBD2 | . | TRBJ2-7 | TRBV2 | TGTGCCAGCAGTGAAGGGGAGCGGGAGGGCTCCTACGAGCAGTACTTC | CASSEGEREGSYEQYF